This entry is about one TCR beta chain. The antigen is unknown. The sample belongs to a study of shared clonotypes between healthy human individuals. Findings and caveats of the study: Non-shared clonotypes were found to have lower generation probabilities than the clonotypes that were shared by all four of the sorted-subset donors.

The protocol was immunoSEQ multiplex PCR, while the TCRdb copy is restricted to in-frame clones and leaves out a portion. In the table there are more than 2 million clones, 90% to 97% of which are singletons. CDR1 is SEHNR and CDR2 is FQNEAQ in the germline V gene (reference sequence). Trimming stripped 3 bases from V and 7 bases from J, with 10 bases between. This CDR3 comprises 14 residues. The TCR comes from a man younger than 30 in good health. This rearrangement joins TRBV7-9 to TRBJ1-6; no reliable D call. Sequencing was carried out using naive CD4+ T cells sorted from blood. Subset noted: CD45RA+ positively selected. CDR3 loop: CASSFKEGNSPLHF. The CDR3 coding sequence is TGTGCCAGCAGCTTTAAGGAAGGGAATTCACCCCTCCACTTT.